The present TCR beta chain was sequenced within a study of blood T cell repertoires in COVID-19. Whole-study context: Acute-phase and convalescent COVID-19 samples originated in the United States, Italy and Spain.

Per the study methods: From reference gene primer amplification, estimates of nucleated cell counts were derived. Sequencing was performed with immunoSEQ multiplex PCR; in TCRdb, only in-frame clones are kept and a portion is missing. V and J calls and clone size are those listed in that table; D and trimming were worked out from the DNA. The data hold about half a million clones, with 70% to 90% observed a single time. The source material was peripheral blood. The sequence was collected from a human donor in a cohort sampled during active COVID-19.

The CDR3 DNA reads as TGTGCCAGCAGTCCGGACAGGGGGACCTATGGCTACACCTTC. This sequence encodes CASSPDRGTYGYTF. The chain carries TRBV6-5 and TRBJ1-2; 10 nucleotides line up with TRBD1. The CDR3 has 14 amino acids. Germline lookup yields CDR1 MNHEY and CDR2 SVGAGI. V shed 5 bases and J 4 bases; nucleotides not matched to a gene: 4.